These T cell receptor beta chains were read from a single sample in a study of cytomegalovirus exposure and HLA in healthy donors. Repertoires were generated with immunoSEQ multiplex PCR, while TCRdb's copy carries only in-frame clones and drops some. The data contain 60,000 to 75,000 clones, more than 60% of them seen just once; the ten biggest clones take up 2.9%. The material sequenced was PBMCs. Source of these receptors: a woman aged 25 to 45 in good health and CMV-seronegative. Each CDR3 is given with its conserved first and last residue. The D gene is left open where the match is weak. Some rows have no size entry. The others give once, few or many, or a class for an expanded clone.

CDR3 protein: CASSYSTGKYGYTF
CDR3 DNA: TGTGCCAGCAGTTACTCCACAGGGAAGTATGGCTACACCTTC
D gene: .
J gene: TRBJ1-2
V gene: TRBV6-5
clone size: .

CDR3 protein: CASSLPETGHRTDTQYF
CDR3 DNA: TGTGCCAGCAGCTTACCAGAGACAGGCCACCGCACAGATACGCAGTATTTT
D gene: .
J gene: TRBJ2-3
V gene: TRBV7-8
clone size: .

CDR3 protein: CASSPGQALGGYTF
CDR3 DNA: TGTGCCAGCAGCCCAGGACAGGCACTTGGGGGCTACACCTTC
D gene: TRBD1
J gene: TRBJ1-2
V gene: TRBV7-9
clone size: .

CDR3 protein: CASSYSRNQPQHF
CDR3 DNA: TGTGCCAGCAGTTACTCACGGAATCAGCCCCAGCATTTT
D gene: .
J gene: TRBJ1-5
V gene: TRBV6-5
clone size: .

CDR3 protein: CASSSVGGEQYF
CDR3 DNA: TGTGCCAGTAGTTCAGTCGGCGGCGAGCAGTACTTC
D gene: .
J gene: TRBJ2-7
V gene: TRBV19
clone size: .

CDR3 protein: CASSQGLAGKNQPQHF
CDR3 DNA: TGTGCCAGCAGCCAAGGGTTAGCAGGGAAGAATCAGCCCCAGCATTTT
D gene: .
J gene: TRBJ1-5
V gene: TRBV4-2
clone size: .

CDR3 protein: CASSPRAGGHQETQYF
CDR3 DNA: TGTGCCAGCAGCCCTCGCGCGGGGGGGCACCAAGAGACCCAGTACTTC
D gene: TRBD2
J gene: TRBJ2-5
V gene: TRBV9
clone size: .

CDR3 protein: CASSQEDWSYEQYF
CDR3 DNA: TGCGCCAGCAGCCAAGAGGACTGGAGCTACGAGCAGTACTTC
D gene: .
J gene: TRBJ2-7
V gene: TRBV4-1
clone size: .

CDR3 protein: CAISDRTGTNEKLFF
CDR3 DNA: TGTGCCATCAGTGACCGAACAGGGACTAATGAAAAACTGTTTTTT
D gene: .
J gene: TRBJ1-4
V gene: TRBV10-3
clone size: .

CDR3 protein: CASRRTGLGQPQHF
CDR3 DNA: TGTGCCAGCAGACGGACAGGGCTAGGTCAGCCCCAGCATTTT
D gene: TRBD1
J gene: TRBJ1-5
V gene: TRBV2
clone size: once

CDR3 protein: CASSQDQAGGYTDTQYF
CDR3 DNA: TGCGCCAGCAGCCAAGATCAGGCAGGGGGTTACACAGATACGCAGTATTTT
D gene: TRBD1
J gene: TRBJ2-3
V gene: TRBV4-3
clone size: .

CDR3 protein: CSSSLADYGYTF
CDR3 DNA: TGTTCCAGCAGCTTGGCGGACTATGGCTACACCTTC
D gene: .
J gene: TRBJ1-2
V gene: TRBV7-9
clone size: .

CDR3 protein: CASSFPLAEAFF
CDR3 DNA: TGTGCCAGCAGTTTCCCGTTGGCCGAAGCTTTCTTT
D gene: .
J gene: TRBJ1-1
V gene: TRBV2
clone size: .

CDR3 protein: CASSSTSGGAFKNEQFF
CDR3 DNA: TGCGCCAGCAGCTCCACTAGCGGGGGGGCCTTTAAGAATGAGCAGTTCTTC
D gene: TRBD2
J gene: TRBJ2-1
V gene: TRBV5-1
clone size: .

CDR3 protein: CAISESLTRLNTEAFF
CDR3 DNA: TGTGCCATCAGTGAGTCATTGACGAGGTTGAACACTGAAGCTTTCTTT
D gene: .
J gene: TRBJ1-1
V gene: TRBV10-3
clone size: .

CDR3 protein: CASSPTSGSGTDTQYF
CDR3 DNA: TGCGCCAGCAGCCCAACTAGCGGGAGTGGCACAGATACGCAGTATTTT
D gene: TRBD2
J gene: TRBJ2-3
V gene: TRBV5-1
clone size: .

CDR3 protein: CASSSRLAGGPTDTQYF
CDR3 DNA: TGTGCCAGCAGCTCGAGACTAGCGGGGGGACCCACAGATACGCAGTATTTT
D gene: TRBD2
J gene: TRBJ2-3
V gene: TRBV7-9
clone size: .

CDR3 protein: CASRDRGRLNEAFF
CDR3 DNA: TGTGCCAGCCGGGACAGGGGGCGCTTGAATGAAGCTTTCTTT
D gene: TRBD1
J gene: TRBJ1-1
V gene: TRBV6-6
clone size: .

CDR3 protein: CASNPTLYNEQFF
CDR3 DNA: TGTGCCAGCAATCCGACACTGTACAATGAGCAGTTCTTC
D gene: .
J gene: TRBJ2-1
V gene: TRBV2
clone size: .

CDR3 protein: CASSQDRASYGYTF
CDR3 DNA: TGTGCCAGCAGTCAGGACAGGGCCAGCTATGGCTACACCTTC
D gene: TRBD1
J gene: TRBJ1-2
V gene: TRBV7-9
clone size: few

CDR3 protein: CASSLAQGPYEQYF
CDR3 DNA: TGTGCCAGCAGCTTAGCACAGGGGCCGTACGAGCAGTACTTC
D gene: TRBD1
J gene: TRBJ2-7
V gene: TRBV7-9
clone size: .

CDR3 protein: CASSWTSGSYNEQFF
CDR3 DNA: TGTGCCAGCAGTTGGACTAGCGGGAGTTACAATGAGCAGTTCTTC
D gene: TRBD2
J gene: TRBJ2-1
V gene: TRBV6-5
clone size: .

CDR3 protein: CASSLTGPSADTQYF
CDR3 DNA: TGTGCCAGCAGCCTGACAGGGCCCTCCGCAGATACGCAGTATTTT
D gene: TRBD1
J gene: TRBJ2-3
V gene: TRBV7-6
clone size: few

CDR3 protein: CASSSRETQYF
CDR3 DNA: TGTGCCAGCAGCTCGAGGGAGACCCAGTACTTC
D gene: .
J gene: TRBJ2-5
V gene: TRBV5-6
clone size: once

CDR3 protein: CASSLQTGNTIYF
CDR3 DNA: TGTGCCAGCAGCCTCCAGACAGGAAACACCATATATTTT
D gene: .
J gene: TRBJ1-3
V gene: TRBV9
clone size: once

CDR3 protein: CASSPGGPDTQYF
CDR3 DNA: TGTGCCAGCAGCCCCGGAGGCCCAGATACGCAGTATTTT
D gene: .
J gene: TRBJ2-3
V gene: TRBV7-9
clone size: .

CDR3 protein: CASSTDRGRLIYEQYF
CDR3 DNA: TGTGCCAGTAGTACAGACAGGGGGCGTTTAATATACGAGCAGTACTTC
D gene: TRBD1
J gene: TRBJ2-7
V gene: TRBV19
clone size: .

CDR3 protein: CASSGQGYTEAFF
CDR3 DNA: TGTGCCAGTAGTGGACAGGGTTACACTGAAGCTTTCTTT
D gene: TRBD1
J gene: TRBJ1-1
V gene: TRBV19
clone size: .

CDR3 protein: CASSPRATTDTQYF
CDR3 DNA: TGCGCCAGCAGCCCGAGAGCCACCACAGATACGCAGTATTTT
D gene: .
J gene: TRBJ2-3
V gene: TRBV4-3
clone size: .

CDR3 protein: CAWSGTSGSSDTDTQYF
CDR3 DNA: TGTGCCTGGAGCGGGACTAGCGGGAGTTCTGACACAGATACGCAGTATTTT
D gene: TRBD2
J gene: TRBJ2-3
V gene: TRBV30
clone size: .

CDR3 protein: CASSPQKGPSYEQYF
CDR3 DNA: TGTGCCAGCTCACCCCAAAAGGGGCCCTCCTACGAGCAGTACTTC
D gene: .
J gene: TRBJ2-7
V gene: TRBV18
clone size: .

CDR3 protein: CSVTLSREALGETQYF
CDR3 DNA: TGCAGCGTTACTTTGTCCCGGGAGGCTCTGGGGGAGACCCAGTACTTC
D gene: TRBD2
J gene: TRBJ2-5
V gene: TRBV29-1
clone size: .

CDR3 protein: CASSLYRGGATEAFF
CDR3 DNA: TGTGCCAGCAGCTTATACCGTGGAGGGGCAACTGAAGCTTTCTTT
D gene: .
J gene: TRBJ1-1
V gene: TRBV7-2
clone size: few

CDR3 protein: CASSRAVGLGLAYEQYF
CDR3 DNA: TGTGCCAGTAGTAGAGCGGTTGGTTTAGGCCTCGCCTACGAGCAGTACTTC
D gene: .
J gene: TRBJ2-7
V gene: TRBV19
clone size: .

CDR3 protein: CASSIQINQPQHF
CDR3 DNA: TGTGCCAGTAGTATACAGATCAACCAGCCCCAGCATTTT
D gene: .
J gene: TRBJ1-5
V gene: TRBV19
clone size: .